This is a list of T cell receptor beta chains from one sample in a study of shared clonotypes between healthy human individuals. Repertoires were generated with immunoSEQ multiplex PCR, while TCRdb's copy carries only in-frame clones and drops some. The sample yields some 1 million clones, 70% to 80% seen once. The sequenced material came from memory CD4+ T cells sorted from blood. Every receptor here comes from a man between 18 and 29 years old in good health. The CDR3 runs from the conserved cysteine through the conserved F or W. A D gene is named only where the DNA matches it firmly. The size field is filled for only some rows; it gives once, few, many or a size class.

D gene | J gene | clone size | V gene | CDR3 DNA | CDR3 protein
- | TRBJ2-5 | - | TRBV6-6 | TGTGCCAGCAGTCACACTTTTAGGGGGAAAGAGACCCAGTACTTC | CASSHTFRGKETQYF
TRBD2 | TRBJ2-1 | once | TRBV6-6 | TGTGCCAGCAGTTACCCCACTAGCGCGTCAGCGAATGAGCAGTTCTTC | CASSYPTSASANEQFF
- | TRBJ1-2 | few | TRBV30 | TGTGCCTGGTTTGGACAGAACTATGGCTACACCTTC | CAWFGQNYGYTF
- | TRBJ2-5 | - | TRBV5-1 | TGCGCCAGCAGCTTGGCCGTCGTAGGCCCAGGGGAGACCCAGTACTTC | CASSLAVVGPGETQYF
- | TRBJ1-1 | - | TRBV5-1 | TGCGCCAGCAGCTTCGACGGGACAACGCGTGAAGCTTTCTTT | CASSFDGTTREAFF
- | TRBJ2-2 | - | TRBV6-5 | TGTGCCAGCAGTTACTTATACACCGGGGAGCTGTTTTTT | CASSYLYTGELFF
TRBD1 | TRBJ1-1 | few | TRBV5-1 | TGCGCCAGCAGCCTCAGGGGGCTAGGCACTGAAGCTTTCTTT | CASSLRGLGTEAFF
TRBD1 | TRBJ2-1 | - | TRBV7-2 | TGTGCCAGCAGAAAGGACAGGGATGTGTCCTACAATGAGCAGTTCTTC | CASRKDRDVSYNEQFF
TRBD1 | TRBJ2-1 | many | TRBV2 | TGTGCCAGCACTCTTGACAGGGGCGCGAATAATGAGCAGTTCTTC | CASTLDRGANNEQFF
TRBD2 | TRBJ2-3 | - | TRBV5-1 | TGCGCCAGCAGCCCCGGGACTAGCGGGAGGGCCGGGACAGATACGCAGTATTTT | CASSPGTSGRAGTDTQYF
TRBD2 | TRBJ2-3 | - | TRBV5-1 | TGCGCCAGCAGCTCCGGGACTAGCGGGAGATCGGCAGATACGCAGTATTTT | CASSSGTSGRSADTQYF
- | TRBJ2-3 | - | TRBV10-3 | TGTGCCATCAGTGAGCCCTCAACGAATCTACAGGGAAACACAGATACGCAGTATTTT | CAISEPSTNLQGNTDTQYF
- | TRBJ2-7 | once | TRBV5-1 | TGCGCCAGCAGCTTGTACAGGGACACCTACGAGCAGTACTTC | CASSLYRDTYEQYF
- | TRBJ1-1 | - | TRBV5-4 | TGTGCCAGCAGGAAGGACACTGAAGCTTTCTTT | CASRKDTEAFF
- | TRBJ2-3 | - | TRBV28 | TGTGCCAGCAGTTTCCTGACAGGCAGCACAGATACGCAGTATTTT | CASSFLTGSTDTQYF
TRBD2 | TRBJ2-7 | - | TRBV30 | TGTGCCTGGAGTGTAGTATGGCCGTTGGGGCGGGGGGAGCAGTACTTC | CAWSVVWPLGRGEQYF
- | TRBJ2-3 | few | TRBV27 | TGTGCCAGCAGTCTTTCTAAGAGGGAGACTAGGTTAGATACGCAGTATTTT | CASSLSKRETRLDTQYF
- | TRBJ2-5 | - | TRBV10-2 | TGCGCCAGCAGTGATCTCGGTACTATGGGAGAGACCCAGTACTTC | CASSDLGTMGETQYF
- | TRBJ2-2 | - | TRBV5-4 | TGTGCCAGCAGCTTGAGTTTTCAGAACACCGGGGAGCTGTTTTTT | CASSLSFQNTGELFF
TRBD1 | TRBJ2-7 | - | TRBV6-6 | TGTGCCAGCAAACCGGGACAGGGTTACTACGAGCAGTACTTC | CASKPGQGYYEQYF
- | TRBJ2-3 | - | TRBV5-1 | TGCGCCAGCAGCTTGGATAACGCAGATACGCAGTATTTT | CASSLDNADTQYF
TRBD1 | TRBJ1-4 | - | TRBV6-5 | TGTGCCACGGGACAGGGTAATGAAAAACTGTTTTTT | CATGQGNEKLFF
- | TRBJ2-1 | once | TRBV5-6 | TGTGCCAGCAGCCAACGGTGGCGGGGTCACAATGAGCAGTTCTTC | CASSQRWRGHNEQFF
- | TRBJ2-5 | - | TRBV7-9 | TGTGCCAGCAGTCGACTAGGGTGGGAAGAGACCCAGTACTTC | CASSRLGWEETQYF
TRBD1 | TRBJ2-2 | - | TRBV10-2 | TGCGCCAGCAGTGACGAGCCCCATATGACAGGGGCCCCCGGGGAGCTGTTTTTT | CASSDEPHMTGAPGELFF
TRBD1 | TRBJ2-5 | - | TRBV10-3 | TGTGCCATCAGTGCGCGGACAGGGCCCCGAGAGACCCAGTACTTC | CAISARTGPRETQYF
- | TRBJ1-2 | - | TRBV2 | TGTGCCAGCAGTGAAGAAGGGATCAACTATGGCTACACCTTC | CASSEEGINYGYTF
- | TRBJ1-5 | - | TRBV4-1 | TGCGCCAGCAGCCGTAGCTTAGGGACAATACAGGGACAGCCCCAGCATTTT | CASSRSLGTIQGQPQHF
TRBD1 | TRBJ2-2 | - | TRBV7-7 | TGTGCTAGCAGCCTAAAGCCTCCGGGACAGACGAACACCGGGGAGCTGTTTTTT | CASSLKPPGQTNTGELFF
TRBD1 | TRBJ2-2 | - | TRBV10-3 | TGTGCCGTGAGAGGGGGCGGAAACACCGGGGAGCTGTTTTTT | CAVRGGGNTGELFF
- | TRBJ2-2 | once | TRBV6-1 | TGTGCCAGCAGTTTCGGGGAGACCGGGGAGCTGTTTTTT | CASSFGETGELFF
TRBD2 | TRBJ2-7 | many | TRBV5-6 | TGTGCCAGCAGCCCGGACACTGGACTAGCGGGAGGTAACGAGCAGTACTTC | CASSPDTGLAGGNEQYF
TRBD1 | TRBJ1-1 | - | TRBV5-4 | TGTGCCAGCAGCTTGGCCAGGGGGATCGGTGCAGCTTTCTTT | CASSLARGIGAAFF
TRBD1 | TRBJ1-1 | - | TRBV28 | TGTGCCAGCAGTTTCCGACAGGGGGTTCAGTCCGCTTTCTTT | CASSFRQGVQSAFF
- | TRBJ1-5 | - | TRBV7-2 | TGTGCCAGCAGCTTAGGGCCAGGGCTGCAGCCCCAGCATTTT | CASSLGPGLQPQHF
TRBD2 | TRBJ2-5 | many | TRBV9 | TGTGCCAGCAGCGAGGCTAGCGGGGGGGCCGCCGAGACCCAGTACTTC | CASSEASGGAAETQYF
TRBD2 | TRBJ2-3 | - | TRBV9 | TGTGCCAGCAGCGTAGGTAGCGGGGGGGGCACAGATACGCAGTATTTT | CASSVGSGGGTDTQYF
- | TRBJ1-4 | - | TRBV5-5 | TGTGCCAGCAGCTTAAGGAGGCAGGGTACTAATGAAAAACTGTTTTTT | CASSLRRQGTNEKLFF
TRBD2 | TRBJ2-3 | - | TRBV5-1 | TGCGCCAGCAGCCGAACTAGCGGGAGCACAGATACGCAGTATTTT | CASSRTSGSTDTQYF
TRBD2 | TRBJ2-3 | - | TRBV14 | TGTGCCAGCAGTGGACTAGCGGTACGGGCAGATACGCAGTATTTT | CASSGLAVRADTQYF
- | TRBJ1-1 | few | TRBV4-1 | TGCGCCAGCAGCCAACCCCCGCCGGGGCGGACTGAAGCTTTCTTT | CASSQPPPGRTEAFF
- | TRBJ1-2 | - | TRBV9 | TGTGCCAGCAGCGTAGACCCCCGGGGGTCTGATGGCTACACCTTC | CASSVDPRGSDGYTF
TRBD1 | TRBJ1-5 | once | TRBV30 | TGTGCCTGGAGTGCAGGGGGCGCGGGCAATCAGCCCCAGCATTTT | CAWSAGGAGNQPQHF
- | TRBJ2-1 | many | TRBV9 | TGTGCCAGCAGCGTAGAGGGGACAACCTACAATGAGCAGTTCTTC | CASSVEGTTYNEQFF
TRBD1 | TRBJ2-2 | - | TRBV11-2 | TGTGCCAGCAGCCCACGGACAGGGGGGCTCGCGAACACCGGGGAGCTGTTTTTT | CASSPRTGGLANTGELFF
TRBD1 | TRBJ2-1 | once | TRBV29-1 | TGCAGCGTCGGGACAGGACCCGAGCAGTTCTTC | CSVGTGPEQFF
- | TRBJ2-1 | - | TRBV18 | TGTGCCAGCTCACCGGGGGACTTCTACAATGAGCAGTTCTTC | CASSPGDFYNEQFF
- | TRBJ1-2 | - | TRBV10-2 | TGCGCCAGCAGTGAGTCAGGGGGTTTTGATGGCTACACCTTC | CASSESGGFDGYTF
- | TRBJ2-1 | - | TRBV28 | TGTGCCAGCAGTCCTGGACAGCTCTCGTTTCGGAATGAGCAGTTCTTC | CASSPGQLSFRNEQFF
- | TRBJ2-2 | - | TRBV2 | TGTGCCAGCAGGAGGAGGGGCGGGAAAAACACCGAGGAGCTGTTTTTT | CASRRRGGKNTEELFF
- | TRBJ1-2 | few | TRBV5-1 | TGCGCCAGCAGCTCAAGCTATGGCTACACCTTC | CASSSSYGYTF
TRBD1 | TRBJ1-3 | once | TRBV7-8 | TGTGCCAGCACCGAGGGACAGGGGCAGTCTGGAAACACCATATATTTT | CASTEGQGQSGNTIYF
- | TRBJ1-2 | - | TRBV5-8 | TGTGCCAGCAGCTTTACTCCTGCAGGGATTAACTATGGCTACACCTTC | CASSFTPAGINYGYTF
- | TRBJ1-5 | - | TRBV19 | TGTGCCAGTTGTCGCTCTGCGGGGAGGTTGGGCAATCAGCCCCAGCATTTT | CASCRSAGRLGNQPQHF